This TCR beta chain was sequenced for a study of T cells of healthy individuals. One entry per CDR3 protein, called by TCRdb with MiXCR from the 5' RACE reads. This table holds about 82,000 distinct CDR3 sequences, approximately 5.4% found once. CDR3 length: 14 residues. In germline, CDR1 is SNHLY, CDR2 FYNNEI. V usage is TRBV2 and J usage is TRBJ2-1; possible D gene TRBD1, 6 bases. This receptor was identified in a female donor in good health. CDR3 coding DNA: TGTGACACGGCCCCCCAGGGGAAGGCCTCCCGGGGGTTCTTC. Translating gives CDTAPQGKASRGFF. Full variable domain (outside the CDR3, taken from reference TRBV2 and TRBJ2-1): EPEVTQTPSHQVTQMGQEVILRCVPISNHLYFYWYRQILGQKVEFLVSFYNNEISEKSEIFDDQFSVERPDGSNFTLKIRSTKLEDSAMYFCDTAPQGKASRGFFGPGTRLTVL.